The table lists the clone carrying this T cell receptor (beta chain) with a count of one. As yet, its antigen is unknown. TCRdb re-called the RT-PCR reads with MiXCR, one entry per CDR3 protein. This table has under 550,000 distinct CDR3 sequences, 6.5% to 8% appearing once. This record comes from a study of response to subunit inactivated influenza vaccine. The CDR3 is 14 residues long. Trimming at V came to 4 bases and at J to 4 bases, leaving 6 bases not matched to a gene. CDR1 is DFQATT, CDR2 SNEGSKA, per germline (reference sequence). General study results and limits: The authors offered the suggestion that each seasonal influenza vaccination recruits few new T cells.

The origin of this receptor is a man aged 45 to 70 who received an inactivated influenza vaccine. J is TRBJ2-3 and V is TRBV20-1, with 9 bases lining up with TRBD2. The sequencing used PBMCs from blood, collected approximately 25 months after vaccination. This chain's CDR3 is CSATGTSIPDTQYF. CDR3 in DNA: TGCAGTGCTACCGGGACTAGCATCCCAGATACGCAGTATTTT.